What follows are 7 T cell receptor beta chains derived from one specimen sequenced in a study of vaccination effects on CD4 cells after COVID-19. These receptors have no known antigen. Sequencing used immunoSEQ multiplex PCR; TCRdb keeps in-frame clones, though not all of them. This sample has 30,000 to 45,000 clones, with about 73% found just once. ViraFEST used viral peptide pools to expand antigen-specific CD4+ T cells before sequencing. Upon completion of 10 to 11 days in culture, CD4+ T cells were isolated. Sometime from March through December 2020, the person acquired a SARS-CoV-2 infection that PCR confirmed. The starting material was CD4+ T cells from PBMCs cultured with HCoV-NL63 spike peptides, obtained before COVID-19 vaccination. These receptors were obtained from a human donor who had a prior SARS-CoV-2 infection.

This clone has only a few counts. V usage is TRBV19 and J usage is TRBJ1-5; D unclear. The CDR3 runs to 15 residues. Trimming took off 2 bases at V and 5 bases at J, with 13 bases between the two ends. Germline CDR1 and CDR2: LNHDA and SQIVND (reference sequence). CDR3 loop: CASSIRARPYQPQHF. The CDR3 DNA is TGTGCCAGTAGTATACGGGCCCGCCCGTATCAGCCCCAGCATTTT.

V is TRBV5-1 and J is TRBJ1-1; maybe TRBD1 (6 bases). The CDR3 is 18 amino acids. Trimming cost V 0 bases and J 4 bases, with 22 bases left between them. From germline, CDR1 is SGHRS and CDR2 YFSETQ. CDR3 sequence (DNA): TGCGCCAGCAGCTTGGTAAGCAGGGGCCCCCTGTTGAGCACTGAAGCTTTCTTT. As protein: CASSLVSRGPLLSTEAFF.

Here the CDR3 reads CASSSWTGITMNTEAFF. CDR3 DNA sequence: TGTGCCAGCAGCTCTTGGACAGGCATTACCATGAACACTGAAGCTTTCTTT. V and J are TRBV7-9 and TRBJ1-1; 7 bases fit TRBD1. The CDR3 spans 17 residues. Germline assignment: CDR1 SEHNR and CDR2 FQNEAQ (reference sequence). V lost 4 bases to trimming and J lost 0 bases; unmatched junction nucleotides: 11.

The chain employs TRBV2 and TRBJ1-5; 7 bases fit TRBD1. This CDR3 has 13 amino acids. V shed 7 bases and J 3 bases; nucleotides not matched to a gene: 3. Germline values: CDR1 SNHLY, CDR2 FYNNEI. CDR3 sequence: CASTDRDNQPQHF. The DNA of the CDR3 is TGTGCCAGCACCGACAGGGACAATCAGCCCCAGCATTTT.

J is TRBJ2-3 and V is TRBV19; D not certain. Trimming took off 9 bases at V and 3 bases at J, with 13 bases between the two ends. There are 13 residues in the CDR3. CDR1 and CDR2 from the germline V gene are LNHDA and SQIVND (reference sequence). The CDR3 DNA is TGTGCCAGCACGGGCGTGGGGACAGATACGCAGTATTTT. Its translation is CASTGVGTDTQYF.

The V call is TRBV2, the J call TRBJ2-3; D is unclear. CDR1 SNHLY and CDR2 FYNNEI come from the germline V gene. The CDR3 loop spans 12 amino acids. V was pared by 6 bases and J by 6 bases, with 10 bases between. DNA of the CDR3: TGTGCCAGCAGGGTTGTGGGGGATACGCAGTATTTT. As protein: CASRVVGDTQYF.

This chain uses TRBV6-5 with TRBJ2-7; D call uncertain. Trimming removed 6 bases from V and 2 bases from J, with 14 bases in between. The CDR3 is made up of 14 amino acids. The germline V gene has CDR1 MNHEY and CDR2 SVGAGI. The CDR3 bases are TGTGCCAGCAGAATTTTTGGGTTCCCCTACGAGCAGTACTTC. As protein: CASRIFGFPYEQYF.